The next 9 T cell receptor beta chains were all read from a single sample in a study of T cell repertoires in cytomegalovirus infection. Via MiXCR, TCRdb re-called the reads, giving one row per CDR3 protein. The table has about 890,000 distinct CDR3 sequences, around 29% seen once; the top ten hold about 14%. The antigens of these receptors remain unknown. The sequencing used cultured CD8+ T cells from PBMCs, collected from culture after CMV antigen stimulation. These receptors all stem from a human donor in good health (CMV status not recorded). Some clones in this sample may be carry-over from other donors' samples.

The gene calls are TRBV27 and TRBJ1-6, with D possibly being TRBD1 (5 bases). The CDR3 consists of 16 residues. Trimming left V 1 base short and J 13 bases short, with 20 bases between. In germline, CDR1 is MNHEY, CDR2 SMNVEV (reference sequence). CDR3 amino acids: CASSLYGTAQFSPLHF. CDR3 nucleotides: TGTGCCAGCAGTTTATACGGGACCGCCCAATTCTCGCCCCTCCACTTT.

The rearrangement uses TRBV7-9 and TRBJ1-1; D gene ambiguous. The CDR3 covers 17 residues. The germline CDR1 and CDR2 sequences are SEHNR and FQNEAQ (reference sequence). Between the trimmed V and J ends, which lost 5 bases and 6 bases, there was a span of 25 bases. The CDR3 nucleotides read TGTGCCAGCAGCCCTGTACGGTCCGGGCCTATTAATCCTGAAGCTTTCTTT. It is translated as CASSPVRSGPINPEAFF.

On this clonotype itself: At one end, the junction sequence differs from germline, possibly due to a read error. This chain links TRBV4-1 with TRBJ2-7; D not certain. This CDR3 has 14 residues. The germline V gene has CDR1 MGHRA and CDR2 YSYEKL. CDR3 residues: CASSQVTSSHEQYF. DNA for the CDR3: TGCGCCAGCAGCCAGGTTACGTCCTCCCACGAGCAGTACTTC.

The sample holds a few counts of this clonotype. The chain carries TRBV19 and TRBJ2-3; 7 bases align to TRBD2. V gave up 4 bases and J gave up 4 bases; unmatched junction bases: 8. Germline V gives CDR1 LNHDA, CDR2 SQIVND (reference sequence). This CDR3 spans 15 amino acids. The CDR3 nucleotides read TGTGCCAGTAGTAGGTCTAGCCGGGGGGCAGATACGCAGTATTTT. This sequence encodes CASSRSSRGADTQYF.

Note on this clonotype: It may be a read error: a sequence one base away is much more abundant. The rearrangement uses TRBV7-8 and TRBJ2-1; 9 nucleotides match TRBD2. Germline V gene sequence: CDR1 SGHVS, CDR2 FQNEAQ. The CDR3 has 16 amino acids. The CDR3 DNA is TGTGTCAGCAGTTTAACTCTAGCGGGGTCCCACAATGAGCAGTTCTTC. It translates to CVSSLTLAGSHNEQFF.

The rearrangement joins TRBV28 to TRBJ1-2, with 11 bases fitting TRBD1. CDR1 is MDHEN and CDR2 is SYDVKM in the germline V gene. CDR3 length equals 17 residues. Trimming took 3 bases from V and 8 from J; bases not matched to a gene: 14. The CDR3 reads CASSFAGTGGSVGGYTF. For the CDR3, the DNA is TGTGCCAGCAGTTTCGCCGGGACAGGGGGTTCGGTTGGCGGCTACACCTTC.

In its sample, this clonotype was seen many times. In DNA form, the CDR3 reads TGTGCCAGCAGCCCGGATATTGGCTACACCTTC. This translates into CASSPDIGYTF. J is TRBJ1-2 and V is TRBV6-6; D gene ambiguous. The germline V and J ends were trimmed by 6 bases and 7 bases, with 9 bases remaining between them. CDR3 length equals 11 residues. Germline CDR1 reads MNHNY; CDR2 reads SVGAGI (reference sequence).

This clonotype was seen ten or more times. This chain joins TRBV12-3 or TRBV12-4 and TRBJ1-4; D is undetermined. Trimming cost V 3 bases and J 7 bases, with 15 bases left between them. The CDR3 contains 15 residues. The CDR3 sequence is CASSLSRGGGEKLFF. Here the CDR3 DNA reads TGTGCCAGCAGTTTGAGTCGGGGAGGCGGTGAAAAACTGTTTTTT.

As regards this clonotype: A read error may produce the germline difference seen at one junction end. The chain employs TRBV5-4 and TRBJ1-6, with 7 bases matching TRBD1. The CDR3 has 15 residues. CDR1 and CDR2 (germline): SGHNT, YYREEE (reference sequence). Here the CDR3 reads CASSQTGSYNSPLHF. As DNA, the CDR3 is TGTGCCAGCAGCCAGACAGGGTCCTATAATTCACCCCTTCACTTT.